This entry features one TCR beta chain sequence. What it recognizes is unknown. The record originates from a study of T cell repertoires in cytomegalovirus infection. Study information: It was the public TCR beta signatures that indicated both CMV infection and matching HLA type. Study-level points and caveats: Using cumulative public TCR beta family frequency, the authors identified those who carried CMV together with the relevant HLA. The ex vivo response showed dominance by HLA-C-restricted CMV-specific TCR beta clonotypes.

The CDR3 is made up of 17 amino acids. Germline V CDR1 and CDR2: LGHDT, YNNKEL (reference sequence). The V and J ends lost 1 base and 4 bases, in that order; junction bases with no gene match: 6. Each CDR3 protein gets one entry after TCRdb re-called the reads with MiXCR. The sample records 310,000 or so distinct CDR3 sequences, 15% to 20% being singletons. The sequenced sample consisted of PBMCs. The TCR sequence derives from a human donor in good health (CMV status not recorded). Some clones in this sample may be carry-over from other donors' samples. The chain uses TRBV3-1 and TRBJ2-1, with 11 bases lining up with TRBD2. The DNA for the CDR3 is TGTGCCAGCAGCCAAGTGACCGGGACTAGCGGATACAATGAGCAGTTCTTC. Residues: CASSQVTGTSGYNEQFF.